The clone carrying this TCR beta chain occurred a few times. Its antigen is as yet unknown. The sample originates from a study of T cell repertoires in cytomegalovirus infection. About the research overall: Public TCR beta signatures were indicative of both CMV infection and a matching HLA type.

The CDR3 runs 14 residues. The ends were cut back, 9 bases at V and 0 bases at J, with 13 bases in the middle. Per germline, CDR1 KGHDR and CDR2 SFDVKD. Points from the study as a whole: Totalled public TCR beta family frequency picked out people who carried CMV plus the relevant HLA.

TCRdb reprocessed the reads with MiXCR, giving one entry per CDR3 protein. The sample contains roughly 990,000 distinct CDR3 sequences, around 32% of which appear only once. The V gene is TRBV24-1, the J gene TRBJ1-1, with D tentatively TRBD1 (5 bases). The specimen was cultured CD8+ T cells from PBMCs, collected from culture after CMV antigen stimulation. This receptor was identified in a human donor in good health (CMV status not recorded). Some clones in this sample may be carry-over from other donors' samples. The CDR3 protein is CATRRDGMNTEAFF. The CDR3 DNA is TGTGCCACCCGCCGGGACGGCATGAACACTGAAGCTTTCTTT.